These 17 T cell receptor beta chains were sequenced from one sample in a study of PD-1 blockade in classical Hodgkin lymphoma. Each patient relapsed following autologous stem cell transplantation, and prior brentuximab vedotin exposure differed. Profiled with immunoSEQ multiplex PCR; TCRdb holds only in-frame clones, not every one. In the table there are tens of thousands of clones, roughly nine tenths of which are singletons. The sample here was peripheral blood mononuclear cells (PBMCs), taken at baseline. These receptors all come from a human donor with classical Hodgkin lymphoma.

The chain carries TRBV27 and TRBJ2-2; D remains ambiguous. CDR3 length: 13 amino acids. V was pared by 5 bases and J by 3 bases, with 7 bases between. Per the germline V gene, CDR1 is MNHEY and CDR2 is SMNVEV (reference sequence). In nucleotides, the CDR3 is TGTGCCAGCAGTCCCCCGTACACCGGGGAGCTGTTTTTT. This codes for CASSPPYTGELFF.

This chain connects TRBV6-1 to TRBJ2-7; D may match TRBD1 or TRBD2 (5 bases each). The CDR3 sequence is 12 residues long. The germline CDR1 and CDR2 sequences are MNHNS and SASEGT. Trimming removed 8 bases from V and 5 bases from J, with 13 bases in between. Here the CDR3 DNA reads TGTGCCAGCCGGGACCCACGCGACGAGCAGTACTTC. Translated: CASRDPRDEQYF.

The rearrangement links TRBV15 to TRBJ1-1, with unresolved D. The CDR3 length is 14 residues. V was clipped by 9 bases and J by 1 base, with 15 bases between them. Germline loops: CDR1 LNHNV, CDR2 YYDKDF (reference sequence). The CDR3: CATGRKKGNTEAFF. The CDR3 bases are TGTGCCACTGGCAGGAAAAAGGGGAACACTGAAGCTTTCTTT. The variable domain in full, completed from reference TRBV15 and TRBJ1-1, reads DAMVIQNPRYQVTQFGKPVTLSCSQTLNHNVMYWYQQKSSQAPKLLFHYYDKDFNNEADTPDNFQSRRPNTSFCFLDIRSPGLGDTAMYLCATGRKKGNTEAFFGQGTRLTVV.

V is TRBV9 and J is TRBJ2-1; 9 bases align to TRBD2. This CDR3 is built from 16 residues. V shed 0 bases and J 8 bases; nucleotides not matched to a gene: 9. CDR1 and CDR2 from the germline V gene are SGDLS and YYNGEE. This CDR3 is CASSVGASGVLDEQFF. CDR3 DNA sequence: TGTGCCAGCAGCGTAGGGGCTAGCGGGGTTTTGGATGAGCAGTTCTTC.

This chain uses TRBV27 with TRBJ1-1; D unclear. V was clipped by 5 bases and J by 0 bases, with 7 bases between them. Germline CDR1 reads MNHEY; CDR2 reads SMNVEV (reference sequence). This CDR3 region has 13 residues. CDR3 in DNA: TGTGCCAGCAGTCAGGCATTGAACACTGAAGCTTTCTTT. Translating it yields CASSQALNTEAFF.

This clone occurred once. The V call is TRBV28, the J call TRBJ2-3, with 8 bases aligning to TRBD2. The CDR3 sequence is 17 residues long. V dropped 5 bases and J dropped 2; count of bases not matched to a gene: 12. Germline V CDR1 and CDR2: MDHEN, SYDVKM. For the CDR3, the DNA is TGTGCCAGCAGTCCGCCTAGAGGCGGGGGGATCACAGATACGCAGTATTTT. Translation: CASSPPRGGGITDTQYF. The full variable domain, completed using reference TRBV28 and TRBJ2-3, is DVKVTQSSRYLVKRTGEKVFLECVQDMDHENMFWYRQDPGLGLRLIYFSYDVKMKEKGDIPEGYSVSREKKERFSLILESASTNQTSMYLCASSPPRGGGITDTQYFGPGTRLTVL.

This clone has just one count. The chain employs TRBV25-1 and TRBJ1-5; no firm D call. Trimming left V 6 bases short and J 2 bases short, with 14 bases between. The germline CDR1 and CDR2 sequences are MGHDK and SYGVNS. The CDR3 spans 15 residues. CDR3 sequence (DNA): TGTGCCAGCAGCCCCCCCGGGTTTGGCAATCAGCCCCAGCATTTT. Its protein is CASSPPGFGNQPQHF.

This chain links TRBV10-3 with TRBJ2-1, with D hard to call. V lost 8 bases, J lost 5 bases, and 13 bases lay in between. CDR3 length: 13 amino acids. Germline V gene data show CDR1 as ENHRY and CDR2 as SYGVKD. CDR3 bases: TGTGCCATCCGACCCCACATCGACAATGAGCAGTTCTTC. Amino acid sequence: CAIRPHIDNEQFF.

The chain carries TRBV7-9 and TRBJ2-2, with TRBD1 as a possible D gene (5 bases). Germline V gene sequence: CDR1 SEHNR, CDR2 FQNEAQ (reference sequence). This CDR3 is built from 14 residues. With 5 bases removed from V and 5 bases from J, the gap between germline ends came to 12 bases. CDR3 nucleotide sequence: TGTGCCAGCAGCCGTTGGAAGGGGACCGGGGAGCTGTTTTTT. This gives the protein CASSRWKGTGELFF.

In its sample, this clone was seen once. The CDR3 DNA reads TGTGCCAGCAGCGGACGGACAGGGGTTGATACCTACTATGGCTACACCTTC. As protein: CASSGRTGVDTYYGYTF. The chain uses TRBV5-6 and TRBJ1-2, with 9 bases that match TRBD1. The CDR3 contains 17 residues. CDR1 is SGHDT and CDR2 is YYEEEE in the germline V gene. V dropped 4 bases and J dropped 3; count of bases not matched to a gene: 13.

This clone was observed once. The chain employs TRBV11-1 and TRBJ2-6; D call uncertain. Trimming pared 3 bases from V and 2 bases from J, leaving 2 bases between. This CDR3 has 13 residues. The germline gives CDR1 SGHAT, CDR2 FQDESV (reference sequence). Here the CDR3 reads CASSFTGANVLTF. CDR3 nucleotide sequence: TGTGCCAGCAGCTTTACTGGGGCCAACGTCCTGACTTTC.

The chain links TRBV2 to TRBJ1-1, with D hard to call. Germline CDR1 and CDR2: SNHLY and FYNNEI. The CDR3 has 11 residues. CDR3 nucleotides: TGTAAATGGGGATCCAACACTGAAGCTTTCTTT. Amino acid sequence: CKWGSNTEAFF.

The rearrangement joins TRBV6-5 to TRBJ2-1; D is possibly TRBD1 or TRBD2 (6 bases each). The V end lost 2 bases, the J end lost 2 bases, and 10 bases lay between the germline ends. The CDR3 is made up of 15 amino acids. Germline values: CDR1 MNHEY, CDR2 SVGAGI. CDR3 amino acids: CASSYKRGPYNEQFF. CDR3 bases: TGTGCCAGCAGTTACAAACGGGGGCCCTACAATGAGCAGTTCTTC.

The J gene is TRBJ1-2, the V gene TRBV6-6; 8 bases align to TRBD1. The germline V gene has CDR1 MNHNY and CDR2 SVGAGI (reference sequence). The CDR3 is made up of 14 amino acids. Trimming removed 2 bases from V and 3 bases from J; junction bases left unmatched: 2. The CDR3 nucleotides read TGTGCCAGCAGTTACAAGACAGGGGACTATGGCTACACCTTC. This codes for CASSYKTGDYGYTF.

This chain connects TRBV7-6 to TRBJ2-7, with D perhaps TRBD1 (6 bases). Germline-derived CDR1 and CDR2 are SGHVS and FNYEAQ. CDR3 length: 12 amino acids. V was clipped by 1 base and J by 6 bases, with 7 bases between them. In DNA, the CDR3 is TGTGCCAGCAGCTTAGACAGGGTCGAGCAGTACTTC. As protein: CASSLDRVEQYF.

The chain carries TRBV28 and TRBJ2-7, with D maybe TRBD1 (7 bases). V was cut by 3 bases and J by 2 bases, with 11 bases left in between. CDR3 length: 14 amino acids. Germline-derived CDR1 and CDR2 are MDHEN and SYDVKM. The CDR3 DNA reads TGTGCCAGCAGTTTGGCGGGACAGCCCTACGAGCAGTACTTC. This gives the protein CASSLAGQPYEQYF.

V is TRBV21-1 and J is TRBJ2-2. TRBV21-1 is labeled a pseudogene. This CDR3 is 13 amino acids long. CDR3 DNA: TGTGCCAGCAGGGGGACGGGCCCCGGGGAGCTGTTTTTT. It encodes CASRGTGPGELFF.